This section outlines one T cell receptor (beta chain) sequence together with its context. The CDR3 consists of 15 residues. J was trimmed by 5 bases and V by 7 bases; bases with no gene match: 10. CDR1 and CDR2 from the germline V gene are SEHNR and FQNEAQ (reference sequence). This sample is drawn from a study of PD-1 blockade in classical Hodgkin lymphoma. Time point of the sample: cycle 4 day 1 (C4D1), after more than 5 weeks of nivolumab. Patients all relapsed after autologous stem cell transplantation, and there was variation in brentuximab vedotin exposure. TCRdb's copy holds only in-frame clones and misses some; the assay was immunoSEQ multiplex PCR. The data show roughly 36,000 clones, around 80% seen once.

The genes are TRBV7-9 and TRBJ2-1; 8 nucleotides line up with TRBD1. The receptor's source is a human donor with classical Hodgkin lymphoma. Specimen: peripheral blood mononuclear cells (PBMCs), collected before the fourth cycle of nivolumab. In DNA form, the CDR3 reads TGTGCCAGCACCTTCGACAGGGGAGAAAACAATGAGCAGTTCTTC. The encoded protein is CASTFDRGENNEQFF.